This TCR beta chain is drawn from a study of blood T cell repertoires in COVID-19. Overall study: Samples of COVID-19 (acute and convalescent) were obtained from the United States, Italy and Spain. PBMCs, B-cell-depleted T cells, or T cells provided the cDNA or gDNA that made up the material.

There are 15 residues in the CDR3. V was shortened by 0 bases and J by 2 bases, with 12 bases between the two germline ends. Germline loops: CDR1 SGHRS, CDR2 YFSETQ. Per the original data handling: It was from reference gene primer amplification that nucleated cell counts were estimated. Repertoires were generated with immunoSEQ multiplex PCR, while TCRdb's copy carries only in-frame clones and drops some. V and J calls and clone size come straight from that table; D and trimming were deduced from the DNA. The repertoire holds approximately 130,000 clones, with almost 85% as singletons. This clone was seen only a few times.

Input material: peripheral blood. V usage is TRBV5-1 and J usage is TRBJ2-7, with D maybe TRBD1 (6 bases). This TCR was recovered from a human donor in a cohort sampled during active COVID-19. CDR3 residues: CASSLASGAPYEQYF. The CDR3 DNA reads as TGCGCCAGCAGCTTGGCGTCAGGGGCCCCCTACGAGCAGTACTTC.